This note documents a single TCR beta chain sequence. Its target is unknown. The data originate from a study of cytomegalovirus exposure and HLA in healthy donors. This CDR3 is 17 amino acids long. Looked up from germline, CDR1 is SGHKS and CDR2 is YYEKEE (reference sequence). V shed 1 base and J 0 bases; nucleotides not matched to a gene: 9. The PCR used 60 Vbeta and 13 Jbeta primers. Sequenced by immunoSEQ multiplex PCR; TCRdb stores in-frame clones only, minus some. The sample holds 95,000 to 150,000 clones, roughly 80% seen once. Each of the donors was a healthy bone marrow donor. Overall study results and limits: Sequencing likely produced, as an artifact, a cluster of highly shared sequence variants.

This TCR was sampled from a man in his 60s in good health and CMV-seropositive. The chain uses TRBV5-5 and TRBJ2-7; 8 nucleotides agree with TRBD1. The sample taken for sequencing was PBMCs. For the CDR3, the DNA is TGTGCCAGCAGCTTGCAGGGGGCCAGTTTCCTCTCCTACGAGCAGTACTTC. This encodes CASSLQGASFLSYEQYF.